This T cell receptor (beta chain) was documented in a study of blood T cell repertoires in COVID-19. In the study overall: The analysed material was cDNA or gDNA that came from T cells, B-cell-depleted T cells, or PBMCs.

Using immunoSEQ multiplex PCR, the repertoire was profiled, and TCRdb retains in-frame clones only, with some absent. Of 490,000 or so clones listed, roughly 90% are singletons. In terms of age and location, participants ranged from roughly 18 to 89 years and lived in about two dozen US areas. Cohort allocation depended upon clinical history that participants reported. The sample comprised PBMCs or T cells enriched from blood (not recorded which). The receptor was derived from a middle-aged woman who had recovered from COVID-19.

The CDR3 spells CASSAYLGQGAGGYTF. The CDR3 DNA sequence: TGTGCCAGCAGCGCCTATCTGGGACAGGGGGCTGGAGGCTACACCTTC. The chain uses TRBV7-8 and TRBJ1-2; 12 nucleotides align to TRBD1. The CDR3 consists of 16 residues. The ends lost 5 bases at V and 8 bases at J; junction bases unmatched: 12. Looked up from germline, CDR1 is SGHVS and CDR2 is FQNEAQ.